One TCR beta chain is described in this entry. This clonotype was seen at least ten times. Its antigen is not yet known. The record has no base qualities; no much larger clone is one base away. The data are from a study of T cells in Graves' hyperthyroidism and ophthalmopathy (dated by TCRdb to the late 2010s). Regarding the study in general: Peripheral blood was collected at initial diagnosis, before any treatment. A discovery cohort of roughly 100 patients, approximately 45 with Graves' ophthalmopathy and approximately 57 with stable Graves' hyperthyroidism, was used to find distinguishing TCR V-J signatures. Prospective prediction of ophthalmopathy was tested in an independent validation cohort of 18 to 20 hyperthyroidism patients and 17 patients who later progressed to ophthalmopathy. The roughly 100 discovery patients were randomly divided into training and test sets at a 7:3 ratio. In addition, the study compared T-cell repertoires in thyroid tissue and in blood from several Graves' hyperthyroidism patients. After sampling, hyperthyroidism patients received methimazole starting at 30 mg daily, and ophthalmopathy patients received high-dose intravenous methylprednisolone. The paper reports TCR Vbeta CDR3 sequencing of some 140 peripheral blood samples: 40 to 45 ophthalmopathy, 70 to 85 hyperthyroidism and some 17 progressor patients.

The hyperthyroidism patients were between 18 and 65 years old and newly diagnosed, with a disease duration of less than 2 months. The study excluded patients with uncontrolled infections, other autoimmune diseases, pregnancy or lactation. Clinical symptoms, serum thyroxine and TRAb, thyroid ultrasound, and orbital computed tomography formed the basis for the diagnoses. Blood from progressor patients was drawn when they were first diagnosed with hyperthyroidism, before any ophthalmopathy symptoms appeared. PBMCs were isolated from more than 8 ml of fresh peripheral blood by Ficoll-Paque density gradient centrifugation. Patients classed as progressors first received a Graves' hyperthyroidism diagnosis and then went on to develop ophthalmopathy during follow-up. Total RNA was extracted using Trizol reagent, and RNA quality was assessed on an Agilent 2100 Bioanalyzer. The TCR beta CDR3 regions were amplified from the RNA transcripts. The TCR CDR3 was subjected to a first round of RT-PCR using the HTBI primer set and the Qiagen OneStep RT-PCR kit. Libraries were constructed in a second round of multiplex PCR, after which size selection and purification were performed. Libraries were sequenced paired-end with 100 bp reads on an Illumina HiSeq2000. Regarding the original processing steps: SOAPnuke was used to process the raw data, removing reads that contained adapters or uncalled bases, had a mean Phred below 15, or lacked an exact match to the constant primer or identifier. COPE v1.2.5 was used to merge high-quality paired reads, and clonotypes were defined as unique nucleotide sequences. MiTCR v1.1 was used to align the clonotypes against IMGT TRBV, TRBD and TRBJ reference segments. The analysis was restricted to V-J combinations with a frequency above 0.0001, which together covered just over 98% of the repertoires. The TCS score was defined as F50 (clonal expansion) divided by E x V (chaos), with BLOSUM62-based TCRdist calculated between CDR3 peptides within each V-J. Welch's t-statistics and random forest reduced fewer than 550 V-J features to around 14, which were used in a naive Bayes classifier (R e1071). Starting from the raw public reads, TCRdb applied fastp trimming at Q25, assembled clones with MiXCR and retained in-frame beta chains. Each CDR3 protein appears once, grouped with its most common genes and DNA. TCRdb, rather than the study authors, made the V and J calls. Recorded for this sample are 270,000 or so distinct CDR3 sequences; roughly 15% of them occurred a single time. The ten biggest clones cover more than 30% of the sample.

Reading from cysteine to phenylalanine, the CDR3 counts 15 amino acids. CDR3 DNA only is kept here, 45 bases in frame from base 1. CDR1 SGHRS and CDR2 YFSETQ are derived from the germline V gene. V is clipped by 1 base and J by 3 bases, and the sequence between their germline boundaries is 13 bases long. The investigation overall reported the following: In validation, the model predicted progression to ophthalmopathy with roughly 66% sensitivity and roughly 75% specificity, a median of 6.5 months before onset. Most expanded thyroid clonotypes (frequency above 0.001) were also found in blood, which suggests that blood repertoires may mirror thyroid immune responses. Sample size was not statistically predetermined, and investigators were not blinded to group allocation. A model built on a 13 V-J signature distinguished ophthalmopathy from stable hyperthyroidism, reaching 85% to 90% sensitivity and around 81% specificity in cross-validation and 80%/75% in testing.

This receptor was identified in a woman aged 45-59 years with Graves' hyperthyroidism that later progressed to Graves' ophthalmopathy. The sequenced sample was blood. The rearrangement combines TRBV5-1 with TRBJ1-2; the D gene cannot be resolved reliably. The nucleotide sequence reads as follows: TGCGCCAGCAGCTTGACTCCCGACACCTACTATGGCTACACCTTC. Translated, it gives CASSLTPDTYYGYTF.